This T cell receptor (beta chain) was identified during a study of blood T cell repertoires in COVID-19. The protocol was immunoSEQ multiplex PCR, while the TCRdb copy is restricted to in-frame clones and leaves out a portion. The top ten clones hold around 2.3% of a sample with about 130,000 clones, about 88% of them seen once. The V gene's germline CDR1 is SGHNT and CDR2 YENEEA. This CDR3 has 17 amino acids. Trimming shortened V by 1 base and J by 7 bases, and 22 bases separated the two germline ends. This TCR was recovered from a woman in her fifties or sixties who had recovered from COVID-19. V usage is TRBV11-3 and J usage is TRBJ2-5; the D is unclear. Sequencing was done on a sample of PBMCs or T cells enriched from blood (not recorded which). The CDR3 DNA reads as TGTGCCAGCAGCTTAGGTATTGGCAAGGAGCCCCTGGGGACCCAGTACTTC. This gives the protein CASSLGIGKEPLGTQYF.